This record concerns one TCR beta chain sequence. Its antigen is undetermined. The data were obtained in a study of T cells in Graves' hyperthyroidism and ophthalmopathy. Study-level results: Ophthalmopathy, as predicted by the model, came a median 6.5 months after the prediction. Ophthalmopathy and stable hyperthyroidism were told apart by a 13 V-J model.

When ophthalmopathy did not progress within 18 months, Graves' hyperthyroidism was considered stable. Patients aged 18 to 65 had newly diagnosed hyperthyroidism that had lasted under 2 months. From RNA transcripts, TCR beta CDR3 regions were amplified. A set of HTBI primers served as the primers for a first-round RT-PCR of the TCR CDR3. TCRdb redid the calling of the multiplex PCR reads with MiXCR, one entry per CDR3 protein. The data show hundreds of thousands of distinct CDR3 sequences, roughly 37% seen once. Germline CDR1 and CDR2: MNHNS and SASEGT. The V end was cut by 6 bases, the J end by 5 bases, with 13 bases between. The CDR3 has 13 amino acids.

The clonotype comes from a man between 18 and 35 years old with Graves' hyperthyroidism. This rearrangement joins TRBV6-1 to TRBJ2-5, with D perhaps matching TRBD2 (6 bases). The specimen was blood. CDR3 amino acids: CASSDDGGETQYF. CDR3 DNA: TGTGCCAGCAGCGACGACGGAGGGGAGACCCAGTACTTC.